The entry below describes one T cell receptor (beta chain). No antigen is known for it. The data were obtained in a study of cytomegalovirus exposure and HLA in healthy donors. Study-level results: Segments of the TCR beta V type were, in most cases, productive about 87% or about 30% of the time in an earlier analysis.

This CDR3 spans 17 amino acids. V was pared by 5 bases and J by 2 bases, with 16 bases between. The germline V gene has CDR1 SGHTA and CDR2 FQGTGA. PCR used 60 Vbeta primers and 13 Jbeta primers. Sequencing was performed with immunoSEQ multiplex PCR; in TCRdb, only in-frame clones are kept and a portion is missing. The table shows over 150,000 clones, with over 70% occurring only once. What was sequenced was PBMCs. This receptor was obtained from a male donor in good health and CMV-seronegative. The chain links TRBV7-3 to TRBJ2-6; possibly TRBD1 for D (6 bases). CDR3 DNA sequence: TGTGCCAGCAGCGCCCTACCAACAGGGACTGGGGCCAACGTCCTGACTTTC. Translated: CASSALPTGTGANVLTF.